The rows below give T cell receptor beta chains drawn from one sample of a study of cytomegalovirus exposure and HLA in healthy donors. Some clones are missing from TCRdb's copy, which holds only in-frame ones; the method was immunoSEQ multiplex PCR. Of approximately 240,000 clones in the sample, over 70% were seen once. The sample comprised PBMCs. All receptors derive from a woman between 55 and 75 years old in good health and CMV-seropositive. CDR3s include the opening cysteine and the closing phenylalanine or tryptophan. Fields, in order: clone size, CDR3 length, J gene, D gene, V gene, CDR3 protein, CDR3 DNA. A D gene is named only where the DNA matches it firmly. Expanded clones are given a class, and other clones once, few, many or no size at all.

abundance: .; len: 13; j_gene: TRBJ2-7; d_gene: TRBD1; v_gene: TRBV6-1; CDR3aa: CASIVTGGYEQYF; CDR3nt: TGTGCCAGCATAGTAACAGGGGGCTACGAGCAGTACTTC
abundance: few; len: 16; j_gene: TRBJ2-7; d_gene: .; v_gene: TRBV4-1; CDR3aa: CASSPLPGNSVYEQYF; CDR3nt: TGCGCCAGCAGCCCCTTGCCGGGTAATTCGGTCTACGAGCAGTACTTC
abundance: .; len: 14; j_gene: TRBJ2-1; d_gene: TRBD1; v_gene: TRBV11-2; CDR3aa: CASSLRTGLNEQFF; CDR3nt: TGTGCCAGCAGCTTAAGGACAGGGCTCAATGAGCAGTTCTTC
abundance: once; len: 15; j_gene: TRBJ2-1; d_gene: .; v_gene: TRBV5-1; CDR3aa: CASSLFAGTPDEQFF; CDR3nt: TGCGCCAGCAGCTTGTTTGCCGGGACTCCCGATGAGCAGTTCTTC
abundance: .; len: 15; j_gene: TRBJ1-2; d_gene: .; v_gene: TRBV30; CDR3aa: CAWSMLLTPNYGYTF; CDR3nt: TGTGCCTGGAGCATGTTGCTAACCCCTAACTATGGCTACACCTTC
abundance: few; len: 14; j_gene: TRBJ2-7; d_gene: TRBD2; v_gene: TRBV5-1; CDR3aa: CASSRLAGADEQYF; CDR3nt: TGCGCCAGCAGCAGACTAGCGGGAGCTGACGAGCAGTACTTC
abundance: .; len: 15; j_gene: TRBJ2-1; d_gene: .; v_gene: TRBV5-4; CDR3aa: CASAGGQGTYNEQFF; CDR3nt: TGTGCCAGCGCGGGGGGACAGGGCACCTACAATGAGCAGTTCTTC
abundance: .; len: 16; j_gene: TRBJ1-4; d_gene: .; v_gene: TRBV5-4; CDR3aa: CASSPAPYSHNEKLFF; CDR3nt: TGTGCCAGCAGCCCGGCCCCATACAGTCATAATGAAAAACTGTTTTTT
abundance: .; len: 14; j_gene: TRBJ1-2; d_gene: TRBD1; v_gene: TRBV28; CDR3aa: CASSFLQGSYGYTF; CDR3nt: TGTGCCAGCAGTTTTCTACAGGGGAGCTATGGCTACACCTTC
abundance: .; len: 13; j_gene: TRBJ1-5; d_gene: .; v_gene: TRBV2; CDR3aa: CASSQNSNQPQHF; CDR3nt: TGTGCCAGCAGTCAAAATAGCAATCAGCCCCAGCATTTT
abundance: .; len: 16; j_gene: TRBJ2-7; d_gene: TRBD1; v_gene: TRBV5-1; CDR3aa: CASSGQGALVPYEQYF; CDR3nt: TGCGCCAGCAGTGGCCAGGGGGCACTGGTTCCCTACGAGCAGTACTTC
abundance: .; len: 15; j_gene: TRBJ2-7; d_gene: TRBD2; v_gene: TRBV9; CDR3aa: CASSVAAGGSYEQYF; CDR3nt: TGTGCCAGCAGCGTAGCCGCGGGGGGATCCTACGAGCAGTACTTC
abundance: .; len: 15; j_gene: TRBJ1-5; d_gene: .; v_gene: TRBV19; CDR3aa: CASLGTLYSNQPQHF; CDR3nt: TGTGCCAGCCTAGGGACATTATATAGCAATCAGCCCCAGCATTTT
abundance: .; len: 15; j_gene: TRBJ1-4; d_gene: .; v_gene: TRBV2; CDR3aa: CASSEGGTLSEKLFF; CDR3nt: TGTGCCAGCAGTGAAGGGGGGACACTTTCTGAAAAACTGTTTTTT
abundance: .; len: 14; j_gene: TRBJ2-1; d_gene: .; v_gene: TRBV15; CDR3aa: CATTEAGSYNEQFF; CDR3nt: TGTGCCACAACGGAGGCGGGCTCCTACAATGAGCAGTTCTTC
abundance: .; len: 17; j_gene: TRBJ2-1; d_gene: TRBD2; v_gene: TRBV13; CDR3aa: CASSLGRLADSYNEQFF; CDR3nt: TGTGCCAGCAGCTTAGGCCGGCTAGCGGACTCCTACAATGAGCAGTTCTTC
abundance: .; len: 16; j_gene: TRBJ2-1; d_gene: TRBD2; v_gene: TRBV10-2; CDR3aa: CATRFAGGSSYNEQFF; CDR3nt: TGCGCCACCAGGTTTGCGGGGGGGAGCTCCTACAATGAGCAGTTCTTC
abundance: few; len: 14; j_gene: TRBJ1-1; d_gene: .; v_gene: TRBV28; CDR3aa: CASSDRSSNTEAFF; CDR3nt: TGTGCCAGCAGCGACAGGTCATCGAACACTGAAGCTTTCTTT
abundance: once; len: 14; j_gene: TRBJ1-1; d_gene: .; v_gene: TRBV5-6; CDR3aa: CASSLVGGNTEAFF; CDR3nt: TGTGCCAGCAGCTTGGTAGGGGGAAACACTGAAGCTTTCTTT
abundance: .; len: 20; j_gene: TRBJ2-2; d_gene: TRBD2; v_gene: TRBV4-3; CDR3aa: CASSPQTSGGVLTNTGELFF; CDR3nt: TGCGCCAGCAGCCCTCAGACTAGCGGGGGGGTCTTAACGAACACCGGGGAGCTGTTTTTT
abundance: .; len: 17; j_gene: TRBJ2-5; d_gene: TRBD2; v_gene: TRBV5-1; CDR3aa: CASSTGLAGGRGETQYF; CDR3nt: TGCGCCAGCAGCACGGGACTAGCGGGAGGGCGAGGAGAGACCCAGTACTTC
abundance: .; len: 13; j_gene: TRBJ2-7; d_gene: .; v_gene: TRBV10-1; CDR3aa: CASSEFNSYEQYF; CDR3nt: TGCGCCAGCAGTGAGTTTAATTCCTACGAGCAGTACTTC
abundance: .; len: 13; j_gene: TRBJ2-7; d_gene: .; v_gene: TRBV6-5; CDR3aa: CASRPGASYEQYF; CDR3nt: TGTGCCAGCAGACCTGGGGCCTCCTACGAGCAGTACTTC
abundance: .; len: 13; j_gene: TRBJ1-2; d_gene: TRBD1; v_gene: TRBV6-5; CDR3aa: CASSWDRAGGYTF; CDR3nt: TGTGCCAGCAGTTGGGACAGGGCAGGGGGCTACACCTTC
abundance: .; len: 14; j_gene: TRBJ2-7; d_gene: TRBD1; v_gene: TRBV5-4; CDR3aa: CASSFAGTGEEQYF; CDR3nt: TGTGCCAGCAGCTTTGCAGGCACAGGGGAAGAGCAGTACTTC
abundance: .; len: 15; j_gene: TRBJ2-7; d_gene: TRBD2; v_gene: TRBV6-5; CDR3aa: CASSYDERGIYEQYF; CDR3nt: TGTGCCAGCAGTTACGATGAGCGGGGCATCTACGAGCAGTACTTC
abundance: .; len: 19; j_gene: TRBJ2-4; d_gene: TRBD2; v_gene: TRBV9; CDR3aa: CASSASGLAGGVAKNIQYF; CDR3nt: TGTGCCAGCAGCGCATCGGGACTAGCGGGAGGGGTAGCCAAAAACATTCAGTACTTC
abundance: .; len: 14; j_gene: TRBJ2-1; d_gene: .; v_gene: TRBV4-2; CDR3aa: CASSPPTGDNEQFF; CDR3nt: TGTGCCAGCAGCCCCCCCACCGGGGACAATGAGCAGTTCTTC
abundance: .; len: 14; j_gene: TRBJ1-5; d_gene: TRBD1; v_gene: TRBV6-5; CDR3aa: CASRQGFSNQPQHF; CDR3nt: TGTGCCAGCCGACAGGGGTTTAGCAATCAGCCCCAGCATTTT
abundance: .; len: 15; j_gene: TRBJ1-1; d_gene: .; v_gene: TRBV19; CDR3aa: CASSGWGRGYTEAFF; CDR3nt: TGTGCCAGTAGTGGCTGGGGCAGGGGATACACTGAAGCTTTCTTT
abundance: .; len: 12; j_gene: TRBJ2-5; d_gene: TRBD2; v_gene: TRBV5-1; CDR3aa: CASSLAGETQYF; CDR3nt: TGCGCCAGCAGTCTAGCGGGGGAGACCCAGTACTTC
abundance: .; len: 15; j_gene: TRBJ1-3; d_gene: .; v_gene: TRBV6-5; CDR3aa: CASSYSGLIGNTIYF; CDR3nt: TGTGCCAGCAGTTACTCGGGACTGATCGGAAACACCATATATTTT
abundance: once; len: 13; j_gene: TRBJ2-7; d_gene: .; v_gene: TRBV7-9; CDR3aa: CASSFIGDNEQYF; CDR3nt: TGTGCCAGCAGCTTTATTGGGGACAACGAGCAGTACTTC
abundance: .; len: 16; j_gene: TRBJ2-5; d_gene: TRBD1; v_gene: TRBV25-1; CDR3aa: CASSAHSGTGQETQYF; CDR3nt: TGTGCCAGCAGTGCCCACTCCGGGACAGGGCAAGAGACCCAGTACTTC
abundance: .; len: 15; j_gene: TRBJ2-1; d_gene: .; v_gene: TRBV7-2; CDR3aa: CASSSIYSSYNEQFF; CDR3nt: TGTGCCAGCAGCTCCATCTATAGCTCCTACAATGAGCAGTTCTTC
abundance: .; len: 14; j_gene: TRBJ1-2; d_gene: .; v_gene: TRBV28; CDR3aa: CASSPGGRAYGYTF; CDR3nt: TGTGCCAGCAGCCCCGGCGGCAGGGCCTATGGCTACACCTTC
abundance: .; len: 13; j_gene: TRBJ1-1; d_gene: .; v_gene: TRBV6-6; CDR3aa: CASRIMGDTEAFF; CDR3nt: TGTGCCAGCAGGATCATGGGCGACACTGAAGCTTTCTTT
abundance: .; len: 15; j_gene: TRBJ2-3; d_gene: .; v_gene: TRBV5-1; CDR3aa: CASSFGGPGTDTQYF; CDR3nt: TGCGCCAGCAGCTTCGGCGGGCCTGGCACAGATACGCAGTATTTT
abundance: few; len: 15; j_gene: TRBJ1-4; d_gene: .; v_gene: TRBV5-8; CDR3aa: CASSLGAATNEKLFF; CDR3nt: TGTGCCAGCAGCTTGGGGGCAGCAACTAATGAAAAACTGTTTTTT
abundance: .; len: 14; j_gene: TRBJ2-3; d_gene: .; v_gene: TRBV18; CDR3aa: CASSPGSGTDTQYF; CDR3nt: TGTGCCAGCTCACCGGGTAGCGGAACAGATACGCAGTATTTT
abundance: once; len: 16; j_gene: TRBJ2-7; d_gene: .; v_gene: TRBV9; CDR3aa: CASSVGTGRGAYEQYF; CDR3nt: TGTGCCAGCAGCGTTGGGACAGGCCGGGGGGCCTACGAGCAGTACTTC
abundance: .; len: 14; j_gene: TRBJ2-3; d_gene: .; v_gene: TRBV4-3; CDR3aa: CASSQDNGADTQYF; CDR3nt: TGCGCCAGCAGCCAAGATAATGGGGCTGATACGCAGTATTTT
abundance: .; len: 14; j_gene: TRBJ2-2; d_gene: TRBD1; v_gene: TRBV28; CDR3aa: CASGSSGQDGELFF; CDR3nt: TGTGCCAGCGGTTCGTCCGGACAGGACGGGGAGCTGTTTTTT
abundance: .; len: 15; j_gene: TRBJ2-7; d_gene: .; v_gene: TRBV4-2; CDR3aa: CASSQVLGQLYEQYF; CDR3nt: TGTGCCAGCAGCCAAGTGTTAGGACAGTTATACGAGCAGTACTTC
abundance: .; len: 15; j_gene: TRBJ2-7; d_gene: TRBD2; v_gene: TRBV6-1; CDR3aa: CASRGQLAGDYEQYF; CDR3nt: TGTGCCAGCAGAGGACAACTAGCGGGGGACTACGAGCAGTACTTC
abundance: .; len: 15; j_gene: TRBJ2-7; d_gene: TRBD1; v_gene: TRBV28; CDR3aa: CASSPTQGQSHEQYF; CDR3nt: TGTGCCAGCAGTCCTACTCAGGGACAGAGCCACGAGCAGTACTTC
abundance: .; len: 14; j_gene: TRBJ2-7; d_gene: TRBD1; v_gene: TRBV6-5; CDR3aa: CASRGQDFSYEQYF; CDR3nt: TGTGCCAGCAGGGGACAGGATTTCTCCTACGAGCAGTACTTC
abundance: .; len: 15; j_gene: TRBJ1-1; d_gene: .; v_gene: TRBV7-2; CDR3aa: CASSSQAAGNTEAFF; CDR3nt: TGTGCCAGCAGCTCTCAAGCTGCGGGGAACACTGAAGCTTTCTTT
abundance: .; len: 14; j_gene: TRBJ1-4; d_gene: .; v_gene: TRBV4-1; CDR3aa: CASSYGSRTEKLFF; CDR3nt: TGCGCCAGCAGCTACGGGTCGCGGACAGAAAAACTGTTTTTT
abundance: .; len: 17; j_gene: TRBJ1-1; d_gene: TRBD1; v_gene: TRBV4-3; CDR3aa: CASSQEVQTGGLTEAFF; CDR3nt: TGCGCCAGCAGCCAAGAGGTCCAGACAGGGGGGCTCACTGAAGCTTTCTTT
abundance: .; len: 17; j_gene: TRBJ2-2; d_gene: TRBD2; v_gene: TRBV7-2; CDR3aa: CASSFQLAGAGTGELFF; CDR3nt: TGTGCCAGCAGCTTCCAGCTAGCGGGGGCCGGGACCGGGGAGCTGTTTTTT
abundance: .; len: 14; j_gene: TRBJ2-1; d_gene: .; v_gene: TRBV10-1; CDR3aa: CASSRGPSSNEQFF; CDR3nt: TGCGCCAGCAGTAGAGGTCCCTCGAGCAATGAGCAGTTCTTC
abundance: .; len: 14; j_gene: TRBJ2-1; d_gene: TRBD2; v_gene: TRBV2; CDR3aa: CASSWTSGILEQFF; CDR3nt: TGTGCCAGCAGTTGGACTAGCGGGATCCTTGAGCAGTTCTTC
abundance: .; len: 15; j_gene: TRBJ2-7; d_gene: TRBD1; v_gene: TRBV6-5; CDR3aa: CASSYAYRGLYEQYF; CDR3nt: TGTGCCAGCAGTTACGCGTACAGGGGGCTCTACGAGCAGTACTTC
abundance: .; len: 13; j_gene: TRBJ1-1; d_gene: .; v_gene: TRBV19; CDR3aa: CASSVQRTTEAFF; CDR3nt: TGTGCCAGTAGTGTACAGAGAACCACTGAAGCTTTCTTT
abundance: .; len: 15; j_gene: TRBJ2-1; d_gene: TRBD2; v_gene: TRBV7-2; CDR3aa: CASSFRAGVNNEQFF; CDR3nt: TGTGCCAGCAGCTTCCGAGCGGGAGTAAACAATGAGCAGTTCTTC
abundance: .; len: 14; j_gene: TRBJ1-5; d_gene: .; v_gene: TRBV5-1; CDR3aa: CASSLGQLNQPQHF; CDR3nt: TGCGCCAGCAGCCTTGGACAGCTCAATCAGCCCCAGCATTTT
abundance: .; len: 13; j_gene: TRBJ2-2; d_gene: .; v_gene: TRBV28; CDR3aa: CASSAGADGELFF; CDR3nt: TGTGCCAGCAGTGCAGGGGCGGACGGGGAGCTGTTTTTT
abundance: .; len: 14; j_gene: TRBJ2-1; d_gene: TRBD1; v_gene: TRBV5-1; CDR3aa: CASSLQGAYNEQFF; CDR3nt: TGCGCCAGCAGCTTACAGGGGGCCTACAATGAGCAGTTCTTC
abundance: .; len: 15; j_gene: TRBJ2-7; d_gene: TRBD1; v_gene: TRBV11-2; CDR3aa: CASSVDRDTTSEQYF; CDR3nt: TGTGCCAGCAGCGTGGACAGGGACACTACTTCCGAGCAGTACTTC